The sequence of this T cell receptor (beta chain) was determined in a study of blood T cell repertoires in COVID-19 (TCRdb year 2020). Broadly, across the study: The collaborator samples originated in the United States, Italy and Spain and spanned the acute and convalescent phases of COVID-19. The repertoires were made available in a free public database intended to serve as a resource for research on the immune response to SARS-CoV-2. The sample metadata nearly always contained a de-identified subject ID, COVID-19 status, age in years and sex. The material from the prospective study consisted of cDNA or gDNA derived from T cells, B-cell-depleted T cells, or PBMCs. The samples were drawn from the first 160 participants of the ongoing ImmuneRACE study and from 1,254 subjects provided by 6 global collaborators. Where available, HLA class I and class II types were obtained from metadata supplied by the sample provider rather than from assay-based typing. Subjects who had been exposed to COVID-19, were actively infected with it, or had recovered from it provided the deeply sampled blood TCRbeta repertoires that made up the dataset.

Whole blood was collected in K2EDTA tubes by collaborating institutions according to the institutions' own protocols. For TCRbeta analysis, collaborator samples were shipped as frozen whole blood, as isolated PBMCs, or as DNA extracted from either sample type. This clone has just one count. What antigen it recognizes has not been identified. There are no base qualities to consult, and no much larger clone falls within one base. Study-wide conclusions, independent of this receptor: How much clinical and demographic metadata was included differed by source and by participant, and the metadata was provided uncurated.

V sheds 2 bases and J sheds 5 bases, leaving 5 bases between their ends. As encoded in the germline V gene (reference sequence), CDR1 is GTSNPN while CDR2 is SVGIG. The CDR3 contains 11 residues, cysteine and phenylalanine counted. Only the CDR3 DNA is retained, 33 bases long and in frame from the first base. The immunoSEQ Assay, a bias-controlled multiplex PCR, was used to amplify TCRbeta CDR3 regions from genomic DNA. The paper's data handling went like this. Nucleated cell counts per sample were estimated from amplification of reference gene primers within the assay. To quantify the absolute abundance of each unique TCRbeta CDR3 rearrangement, sequence reads were collapsed and filtered. For each sample, productive Simpson clonality was calculated as the square root of Simpson's diversity index over productive rearrangements. As stored in TCRdb, this immuneACCESS dataset retains in-frame rearrangements with V and J assigned. A fraction of the clones does not appear; measured against another copy, unresolved V genes explain less than half of the discrepancy, and the remainder lacks a known reason. V and J calls and clone size are given by that table; D and trimming were obtained from the DNA. The sample contains 140,000 or so clones, 85% to 90% of them found a single time. The leading ten clones occupy less than 4% of the sample.

The chain links TRBV30 with TRBJ2-3, with TRBD1 as a weak D call on 5 bases. The specimen was peripheral blood. This sequence originates from an older woman with active COVID-19. CDR3 protein: CAWSRGDTQYF. The DNA is as follows: TGTGCCTGGAGTAGGGGAGATACGCAGTATTTT.